Listed below are T cell receptor beta chains from one sample, sequenced in a study of T cells in localized non-small cell lung cancer. Some clones are missing from TCRdb's copy, which holds only in-frame ones; the method was immunoSEQ multiplex PCR. This sample yields about 59,000 clones, of which 85% to 90% are seen a single time; roughly 21% belongs to the top ten. This material consisted of peripheral blood, taken before any cancer treatment. These receptors all come from a man aged 35 to 69 with stage I squamous cell lung carcinoma. CDR3s include the opening cysteine and the closing phenylalanine or tryptophan. The D gene is left open where the match is weak. Clone size is stated in some rows and not others, as once, few, many or a class when expanded.

CDR3 DNA	CDR3 protein	clone size	D gene	V gene	J gene
TGTGCCAGTAGTGGTAAGCACCACACTGAAGCTTTCTTT	CASSGKHHTEAFF	many	NA	TRBV19	TRBJ1-1
TGTGCCAGCAGTTACTCTAGGACGGTAGCGGGAGATACGCAGTATTTT	CASSYSRTVAGDTQYF	NA	TRBD2	TRBV6-6	TRBJ2-3
TGTGCCAGCAGTTACTCTGAAGGCCCAAGGTACTTC	CASSYSEGPRYF	NA	NA	TRBV6-5	TRBJ2-5
TGTGCCTGGAGTGCCCCTGAAAGTTTTAGCAATCAGCCCCAGCATTTT	CAWSAPESFSNQPQHF	NA	NA	TRBV30	TRBJ1-5
TGTGCCAGCAGCTTAGTCCTAATAACGGGAAATGAGCAGTTCTTC	CASSLVLITGNEQFF	NA	NA	TRBV7-9	TRBJ2-1
TGTGCCTGGAGTCTGTCAGAGAACACCGGGGAGCTGTTTTTT	CAWSLSENTGELFF	NA	NA	TRBV30	TRBJ2-2
TGTGCCAGCAGCTTGAAAGGACAATATAGCAATCAGCCCCAGCATTTT	CASSLKGQYSNQPQHF	NA	NA	TRBV5-6	TRBJ1-5
TGTGCCAGCAGTGTTAATGGCGAGAGCACCGGGGAGCTGTTTTTT	CASSVNGESTGELFF	NA	NA	TRBV6-4	TRBJ2-2
TGTGCCAGCAGCTCCACCGGGACTAGCGGGTCCGGGGAGCTGTTTTTT	CASSSTGTSGSGELFF	NA	TRBD2	TRBV6-6	TRBJ2-2
TGTGCCAGCAGCCCTTATTGGACTAGCGGCTACAATGAGCAGTTCTTC	CASSPYWTSGYNEQFF	NA	TRBD2	TRBV9	TRBJ2-1
TGTGCCAGCAGTTTAATGGGACACCCGAACACCGGGGAGCTGTTTTTT	CASSLMGHPNTGELFF	NA	NA	TRBV27	TRBJ2-2
TGTGCCAGCTGCACAGGACAGAACTATGGCTACACCTTC	CASCTGQNYGYTF	NA	NA	TRBV2	TRBJ1-2
TGTGCCAGCTCGGAAGAAGGAGAGCAGTACTTC	CASSEEGEQYF	NA	NA	TRBV18	TRBJ2-7
TGTGCTAGCAGCCGGACTAGCGGGAGGCCGGAGACCCAGTACTTC	CASSRTSGRPETQYF	NA	TRBD2	TRBV7-7	TRBJ2-5
TGTGCCAGCAGCCAAGAGGGGAGGGAGCAGTACTTC	CASSQEGREQYF	NA	NA	TRBV14	TRBJ2-7
TGCGCCAGCAGCTCACAACTTTCTAGCACAGATACGCAGTATTTT	CASSSQLSSTDTQYF	NA	NA	TRBV5-1	TRBJ2-3
TGTGCCAGCAGGACCGACTCGTACCAAGAGACCCAGTACTTC	CASRTDSYQETQYF	NA	NA	TRBV5-4	TRBJ2-5
TGCGCCAGCAGCCCGGGACTAGCGGAAGAGACCCAGTACTTC	CASSPGLAEETQYF	NA	TRBD2	TRBV5-1	TRBJ2-5
TGTGCCAGCAGTTACTCGGGCGTTTGGACTGAAGCTTTCTTT	CASSYSGVWTEAFF	NA	NA	TRBV7-6	TRBJ1-1
TGTGCCAGCAGTCCCCAAAGCGGGAGTTTTTACAATGAGCAGTTCTTC	CASSPQSGSFYNEQFF	NA	TRBD2	TRBV27	TRBJ2-1
TGTGCCAGCGGCAAGAGCCCTCTCCCGTACGAGCAGTACTTC	CASGKSPLPYEQYF	NA	NA	TRBV6-5	TRBJ2-7
TGTGCCAGCTTCTCCGGGGGGGCTAGAATAAGATCCTATGGCTACACCTTC	CASFSGGARIRSYGYTF	NA	NA	TRBV5-4	TRBJ1-2
TGTGCCAGCAGTACCGGGACCCAAAGTAACTATGGCTACACCTTC	CASSTGTQSNYGYTF	NA	NA	TRBV6-6	TRBJ1-2
TGTGCCAGCAGTTACTCGAGTCTCAGGGAAGATACGCAGTATTTT	CASSYSSLREDTQYF	NA	NA	TRBV6-5	TRBJ2-3
TGTGCCAGCGGGCCAGACAGGAACACTGAAGCTTTCTTT	CASGPDRNTEAFF	NA	NA	TRBV11-2	TRBJ1-1
TGTGCCAGCAGCGTAGCCGAGGTTAAGGATACGCAGTATTTT	CASSVAEVKDTQYF	NA	NA	TRBV9	TRBJ2-3
TGTGCCAGCAGCCCCCGGTTAGGGGCTTCGGACACCGGGGAGCTGTTTTTT	CASSPRLGASDTGELFF	once	NA	TRBV11-3	TRBJ2-2
TGTGCCAGCAGCCCGCAAATTTCCTACGAGCAGTACTTC	CASSPQISYEQYF	NA	NA	TRBV7-3	TRBJ2-7
TGTGCCAGCAGCGCCTTAGTCCCAGGCGATTTCGGGAACACTGAAGCTTTCTTT	CASSALVPGDFGNTEAFF	NA	NA	TRBV11-2	TRBJ1-1
TGTGCCAGCAGTCAGGGACAGGGTTTATTCAGTGAAGCTTTCTTT	CASSQGQGLFSEAFF	NA	TRBD1	TRBV7-3	TRBJ1-1
TGTGCCAGCAGACCTACTAGCGGGAAAACCTACGAGCAGTACTTC	CASRPTSGKTYEQYF	once	TRBD2	TRBV27	TRBJ2-7
TGTGCCAGCAGCGGTGAGGTGCACGGGGAGCTGTTTTTT	CASSGEVHGELFF	NA	NA	TRBV2	TRBJ2-2
TGTGCCAGCAGCCCCCGGACCGATATAACCTTC	CASSPRTDITF	NA	NA	TRBV13	TRBJ1-2
TGCAGTGCTACGGGGAGTGGGGAGCAGTTCTTC	CSATGSGEQFF	NA	NA	TRBV20-1	TRBJ2-1
TGTGCCAGCACCCCTACGGTCACCGGGGAGCTGTTTTTT	CASTPTVTGELFF	NA	NA	TRBV5-6	TRBJ2-2
TGTGCCAGCCGTAGCGGGAGAACCTACGAGCAGTACTTC	CASRSGRTYEQYF	NA	TRBD2	TRBV28	TRBJ2-7
TGTGCCAGCAGCTTAGATCAAGGAGGTGGCTACACCTTC	CASSLDQGGGYTF	NA	NA	TRBV11-2	TRBJ1-2
TGTGCCAGCAGCCCTCGGACTAGCGGGAGCCACGAGCAGTACTTC	CASSPRTSGSHEQYF	NA	TRBD2	TRBV9	TRBJ2-7
TGTGCCAGCAGCCCCCGCTTCAGGGACCACTTAACTAATGAAAAACTGTTTTTT	CASSPRFRDHLTNEKLFF	NA	NA	TRBV5-6	TRBJ1-4
TGCGCCAGCAGTGAGGCTTGTGGGGCAGGCGAGAACACTGAAGCTTTCTTT	CASSEACGAGENTEAFF	NA	NA	TRBV10-1	TRBJ1-1
TGTGCCAGCAGCCAGTCGAGGACATTCGCAACCCTCGAGCAGTACTTC	CASSQSRTFATLEQYF	NA	NA	TRBV6-6	TRBJ2-7
TGTGCCAGCAGTTACTCGAACAGGGTTGATTCACCCCTCCACTTT	CASSYSNRVDSPLHF	NA	NA	TRBV6-5	TRBJ1-6
TGCGCCAGCAGCCAATTGGCTAGCTATGAGCAGTTCTTC	CASSQLASYEQFF	NA	NA	TRBV4-1	TRBJ2-1
TGCGCCAGCAGCCAAGATCGGGATCAGCCCCAGCATTTT	CASSQDRDQPQHF	NA	NA	TRBV4-3	TRBJ1-5
TGTGCCAGCAGCTTAGGATTGGGGGAGACCCAGTACTTC	CASSLGLGETQYF	NA	NA	TRBV7-8	TRBJ2-5
TGTGCCAGCAGCCCTACAGCGGGAGGGCCTCACGAGCAGTACTTC	CASSPTAGGPHEQYF	NA	TRBD2	TRBV7-3	TRBJ2-7
TGTGCCTGGAGTCTCGGGACAGGTGATGGCTACACCTTC	CAWSLGTGDGYTF	NA	TRBD1	TRBV30	TRBJ1-2
TGTGCCAGCAGCCAACCCAAAGGGGGCGCCGATGGCTACACCTTC	CASSQPKGGADGYTF	NA	TRBD1	TRBV11-2	TRBJ1-2
TGTGCCATCAGTGAAAGGAAACAGGGTGAAAAACTGTTTTTT	CAISERKQGEKLFF	NA	NA	TRBV10-3	TRBJ1-4
TGTGCCAGCAGCCAAGGACAGGGACGCAATCAGCCCCAGCATTTT	CASSQGQGRNQPQHF	NA	TRBD1	TRBV4-2	TRBJ1-5
TGTGCCAGTAGTAAGACAGGGGGTAGCTACGAGCAGTACTTC	CASSKTGGSYEQYF	NA	TRBD1	TRBV19	TRBJ2-7
TGTGCCTGGAGTGTTGGGCGGGAAGAGACCCAGTACTTC	CAWSVGREETQYF	NA	NA	TRBV30	TRBJ2-5
TGTGCCAGCAGTGAGAAGAGAGAGACCCAGTACTTC	CASSEKRETQYF	NA	NA	TRBV25-1	TRBJ2-5
TGCGCCAGCAGCCAAGATGCCACTAGCGGGGACCAAGAGACCCAGTACTTC	CASSQDATSGDQETQYF	NA	TRBD2	TRBV4-3	TRBJ2-5
TGTGCCAGCAGTTTGACAGGGGCTAATGAAAAACTGTTTTTT	CASSLTGANEKLFF	NA	TRBD1	TRBV28	TRBJ1-4
TGTGCCAGCAGCCAAGAGGTCGAAGGCCCGGGCTCTGGAAACACCATATATTTT	CASSQEVEGPGSGNTIYF	few	NA	TRBV4-2	TRBJ1-3